Here is one TCR beta chain with its context. Its cognate antigen is unknown. These data belong to a study of T cells in Graves' hyperthyroidism and ophthalmopathy. Study outcomes and limitations: A 13 V-J model separated ophthalmopathy from stable hyperthyroidism.

TCR beta CDR3 region amplification was performed from RNA transcripts. TCR CDR3 regions were first amplified by RT-PCR with HTBI primers. MiXCR, applied by TCRdb to the multiplex PCR reads, yields one record per CDR3 protein. The sample has fewer than 900,000 distinct CDR3 sequences, 18% seen once; the top ten hold approximately 15%. Patients with uncontrolled infections, other autoimmune diseases, pregnancy or lactation were excluded. The CDR3 spans 14 residues. V was cut by 6 bases and J by 0 bases, with 9 bases left in between. This clonotype originated in a woman in her forties or fifties with Graves' hyperthyroidism that later progressed to Graves' ophthalmopathy. The chain uses TRBV12-3 or TRBV12-4 and TRBJ1-5; D unresolved. The sequenced sample was blood. CDR3 protein: CASRNAYSNQPQHF. The DNA for the CDR3 is TGTGCCAGCAGAAACGCTTATAGCAATCAGCCCCAGCATTTT.